The rows below give T cell receptor beta chains drawn from one sample of a study of T cell responses to AZD1222 COVID-19 vaccine. This table comes from immunoSEQ multiplex PCR, and its TCRdb copy is limited to in-frame clones, with some not included. The top ten clones hold around 8% of a sample with fewer than 100,000 clones, almost 90% of them seen once. This specimen consisted of peripheral blood, obtained on day 0 of AZD1222 vaccination. These receptors were taken from an adult in good health. Each CDR3 is given with its conserved first and last residue. D genes are given only for firm matches. Expanded clones get a size class; other rows say once, few or many, or leave the size out.

v_gene	d_gene	j_gene	abundance	CDR3nt	CDR3aa
TRBV14	NA	TRBJ2-2	NA	TGTGCCAGCACCCGGGGGCTGTCATCCGGGGAGCTGTTTTTT	CASTRGLSSGELFF
TRBV27	NA	TRBJ1-1	NA	TGTGCCAGCAGTTTATCCAGAGGGTTTTGGAGCACTGAAGCTTTCTTT	CASSLSRGFWSTEAFF
TRBV7-9	TRBD1	TRBJ1-2	NA	TGTGCCAGCAGCCCGACAGGGACGGGCGGCTACACCTTC	CASSPTGTGGYTF
TRBV11-3	TRBD1	TRBJ1-5	once	TGTGCCAGCAGCCACCGATGGGACAGGGCCCCGAATCAGCCCCAGCATTTT	CASSHRWDRAPNQPQHF
TRBV4-3	TRBD1	TRBJ1-4	NA	TGCGCCAGCAGAGCCCGCCTTAACAGGGGAAATAATGAAAAACTGTTTTTT	CASRARLNRGNNEKLFF
TRBV19	TRBD1	TRBJ2-7	NA	TGTGCCAGTAGTGGTCGTGACAGGGGAGGCAACGAGCAGTACTTC	CASSGRDRGGNEQYF
TRBV7-9	NA	TRBJ1-6	NA	TGTGCCAGCAGCTTATCCCAGAATAATTCACCCCTCCACTTT	CASSLSQNNSPLHF
TRBV3-1/TRBV3-2	NA	TRBJ2-7	NA	TGTGCCAGCAGCCAAGATCGGGCGTACTCCTACGAGCAGTACTTC	CASSQDRAYSYEQYF
TRBV4-3	NA	TRBJ1-3	NA	TGCGCCAGCAGCCAAAATGACGGAACTGGAAACACCATATATTTT	CASSQNDGTGNTIYF
TRBV7-2	TRBD1	TRBJ2-7	NA	TGTGCCAGCAGCCCGACAGGGGAAGGGAGAACCTACGAGCAGTACTTC	CASSPTGEGRTYEQYF
TRBV2	NA	TRBJ2-5	NA	TGTGCCAGCAGTGTCGGAAACCAAGAGACCCAGTACTTC	CASSVGNQETQYF
TRBV21-1	NA	TRBJ1-3	NA	TGTGCCAGCAGGCGTCTTGGGGACAGGGGTTCTGGAAACACCATATATTTT	CASRRLGDRGSGNTIYF
TRBV24-1	TRBD2	TRBJ2-5	NA	TGTGCCACCTCCCGACTAGCGGACAACCAAGAGACCCAGTACTTC	CATSRLADNQETQYF
TRBV9	NA	TRBJ2-3	once	TGTGCCAGCAGCGCCGGGACAACTACTAGCACAGATACGCAGTATTTT	CASSAGTTTSTDTQYF
TRBV9	NA	TRBJ2-2	NA	TGTGCCAGCAGCGGGGTTTTGGTAGGGGGCACCGGGGAGCTGTTTTTT	CASSGVLVGGTGELFF
TRBV4-3	TRBD2	TRBJ2-1	NA	TGCGCCAGCAGCCAAGCGGGACTAGCGATCGTTGAGCAGTTCTTC	CASSQAGLAIVEQFF
TRBV6-5	TRBD1	TRBJ1-1	few	TGTGCCAGCAGTAAAATGCAGGGGGCTTACACTGAAGCTTTCTTT	CASSKMQGAYTEAFF
TRBV6-5	NA	TRBJ1-2	few	TGTGCCAGCAGCATCGACAGGAGCTATGGCTACACCTTC	CASSIDRSYGYTF
TRBV7-2	NA	TRBJ1-3	NA	TGTGCCAGCAGCTGGCCCCCTGGAAACACCATATATTTT	CASSWPPGNTIYF
TRBV4-3	NA	TRBJ1-5	NA	TGCGCCAGCAGCCAAGATCTGTCTTATAGCAATCAGCCCCAGCATTTT	CASSQDLSYSNQPQHF
TRBV3-1/TRBV3-2	NA	TRBJ2-7	NA	TGTGCCAGCAGCCAAGTAGGAGGGTCCCTCTACGAGCAGTACTTC	CASSQVGGSLYEQYF
TRBV18	NA	TRBJ1-5	NA	TGTGCCAGCGGAGGGGGGGCGACGGATCAGCCCCAGCATTTT	CASGGGATDQPQHF
TRBV12-3/TRBV12-4	NA	TRBJ1-5	NA	TGTGCCAGCAGCGGACAGTCCAATCAGCCCCAGCATTTT	CASSGQSNQPQHF
TRBV9	TRBD2	TRBJ2-5	NA	TGTGCCAGCAGCGTAACCCGAGCGGGGGGGCTAGAGACCCAGTACTTC	CASSVTRAGGLETQYF
TRBV2	NA	TRBJ2-7	NA	TGTGCCAGCAGCCCTCGAGATAACCCCCCCCACGAGCAGTACTTC	CASSPRDNPPHEQYF
TRBV7-8	NA	TRBJ1-4	NA	TGTGCCAGCAGCTTAGGATCGGGGGGTGGTCATGAAAAACTGTTTTTT	CASSLGSGGGHEKLFF
TRBV15	NA	TRBJ1-5	few	TGTGCCACCAGCAGAGAAGCGTTAAATCAGCCCCAGCATTTT	CATSREALNQPQHF
TRBV3-1/TRBV3-2	NA	TRBJ2-1	NA	TGTGCCAGCAGCCAAGATATTAAGCGGAATGAGCAGTTCTTC	CASSQDIKRNEQFF
TRBV14	TRBD1	TRBJ1-6	NA	TGTGCCAGCAGCCAGGGGACAGGGAATTCACCCCTCCACTTT	CASSQGTGNSPLHF
TRBV7-9	NA	TRBJ2-7	NA	TGTGCCAGCAGCGCCCGGATATACGAGCAGTACTTC	CASSARIYEQYF
TRBV7-2	NA	TRBJ1-5	NA	TGTGCCAGCAGCTTACCTGCGGGTGATCAGCCCCAGCATTTT	CASSLPAGDQPQHF
TRBV11-3	NA	TRBJ2-5	NA	TGTGCCAGCAGCACAGGGATTCAAGAGACCCAGTACTTC	CASSTGIQETQYF
TRBV29-1	NA	TRBJ2-7	NA	TGCAGCGTTGCCGGCGGGGCAGGGCTCTCCTACGAGCAGTACTTC	CSVAGGAGLSYEQYF
TRBV12-3/TRBV12-4	TRBD1	TRBJ2-7	few	TGTGCCAGCGCGGACAGGGGGCCCTACGAGCAGTACTTC	CASADRGPYEQYF
TRBV2	TRBD1	TRBJ1-5	NA	TGTGCCAGCAGTGCAATCGGGACAGGGAATCAGCCCCAGCATTTT	CASSAIGTGNQPQHF
TRBV6-2/TRBV6-3	NA	TRBJ1-6	NA	TGTGCCAGCAGTCGCCAGCCCGTAGGGAGGGGCAATTCACCCCTCCACTTT	CASSRQPVGRGNSPLHF
TRBV7-9	NA	TRBJ2-2	NA	TGTGCCAGCGAAGAGTCCAGGACCGGGGAGCTGTTTTTT	CASEESRTGELFF
TRBV7-3	TRBD1	TRBJ2-5	once	TGTGCCAGCAGCTTAACGTCAGGGGGAGAGACCCAGTACTTC	CASSLTSGGETQYF
TRBV9	TRBD2	TRBJ2-3	NA	TGTGCCAGCAGCCCTCCAGCGGGGGGGGTAGATACGCAGTATTTT	CASSPPAGGVDTQYF
TRBV20-1	TRBD2	TRBJ2-1	NA	TGCAGTGCTAGTCCAGCGGGGGTCGACAATGAGCAGTTCTTC	CSASPAGVDNEQFF
TRBV29-1	NA	TRBJ2-7	NA	TGCAGCGCCACGGACAGCTCCCTGGGCTACGAGCAGTACTTC	CSATDSSLGYEQYF
TRBV5-1	TRBD1	TRBJ1-6	NA	TGCGCCAGCAGCGGGGGACAGGGTGCGAATAATTCACCCCTCCACTTT	CASSGGQGANNSPLHF
TRBV13	TRBD2	TRBJ2-7	NA	TGTGCCAGCAGCCCCGGGCGGGGGGGGGCCTACGAGCAGTACTTC	CASSPGRGGAYEQYF
TRBV4-3	TRBD1	TRBJ2-7	NA	TGCGCCAGCAGCCAGGCCTCAGGGGGCGGCGAGCAGTACTTC	CASSQASGGGEQYF
TRBV15	NA	TRBJ2-3	NA	TGTGCCACCAGCAGAGGCCACACAGATACGCAGTATTTT	CATSRGHTDTQYF
TRBV6-5	NA	TRBJ2-3	NA	TGTGCCAGCAGGGTCGGGGCGGGGTTCACAGATACGCAGTATTTT	CASRVGAGFTDTQYF